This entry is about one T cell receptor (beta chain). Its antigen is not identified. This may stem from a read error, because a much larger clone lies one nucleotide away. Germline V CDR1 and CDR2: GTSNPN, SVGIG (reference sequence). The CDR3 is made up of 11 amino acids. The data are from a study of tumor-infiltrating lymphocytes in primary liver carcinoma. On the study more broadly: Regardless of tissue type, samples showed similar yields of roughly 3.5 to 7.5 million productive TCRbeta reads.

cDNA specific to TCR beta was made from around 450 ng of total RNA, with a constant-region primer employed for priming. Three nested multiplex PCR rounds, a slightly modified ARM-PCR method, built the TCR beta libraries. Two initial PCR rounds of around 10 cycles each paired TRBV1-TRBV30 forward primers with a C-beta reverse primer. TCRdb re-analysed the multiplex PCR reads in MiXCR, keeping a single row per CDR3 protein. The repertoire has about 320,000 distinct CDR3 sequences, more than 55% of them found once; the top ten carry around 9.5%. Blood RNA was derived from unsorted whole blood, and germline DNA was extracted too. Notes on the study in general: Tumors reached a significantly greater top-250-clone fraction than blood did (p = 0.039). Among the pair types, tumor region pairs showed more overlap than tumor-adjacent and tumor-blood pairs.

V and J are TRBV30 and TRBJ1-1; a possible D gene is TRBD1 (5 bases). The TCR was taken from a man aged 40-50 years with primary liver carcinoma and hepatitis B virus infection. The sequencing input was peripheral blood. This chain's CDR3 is CAWSVGTEAIF. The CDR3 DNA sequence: TGTGCCTGGAGTGTGGGGACCGAAGCTATCTTT.